This entry is about one TCR beta chain. The CDR3 contains 14 residues. Germline V CDR1 and CDR2: MDHEN, SYDVKM. J was trimmed by 6 bases and V by 5 bases; bases with no gene match: 5. In the original analysis: For nucleated cells, counts were estimated from reference gene primer amplification. Some clones are missing from TCRdb's copy, which holds only in-frame ones; the method was immunoSEQ multiplex PCR. Clone size and the V and J calls come from that table; the DNA yielded D and trimming. The table shows more than 250,000 clones, with around 78% occurring only once. These data are taken from a study of blood T cell repertoires in COVID-19. Across the study: Samples came from the United States, Italy and Spain, spanning acute and convalescent COVID-19. In each case, the material was cDNA or gDNA derived from T cells, B-cell-depleted T cells, or PBMCs.

V and J are TRBV28 and TRBJ2-4, with 9 bases identical to TRBD1. The sequence derives from a man in his 60s who had recovered from COVID-19. The sample was peripheral blood. CDR3: CASSAPDRGNIQYF. The CDR3 DNA follows: TGTGCCAGCAGTGCCCCGGACAGGGGAAACATTCAGTACTTC.